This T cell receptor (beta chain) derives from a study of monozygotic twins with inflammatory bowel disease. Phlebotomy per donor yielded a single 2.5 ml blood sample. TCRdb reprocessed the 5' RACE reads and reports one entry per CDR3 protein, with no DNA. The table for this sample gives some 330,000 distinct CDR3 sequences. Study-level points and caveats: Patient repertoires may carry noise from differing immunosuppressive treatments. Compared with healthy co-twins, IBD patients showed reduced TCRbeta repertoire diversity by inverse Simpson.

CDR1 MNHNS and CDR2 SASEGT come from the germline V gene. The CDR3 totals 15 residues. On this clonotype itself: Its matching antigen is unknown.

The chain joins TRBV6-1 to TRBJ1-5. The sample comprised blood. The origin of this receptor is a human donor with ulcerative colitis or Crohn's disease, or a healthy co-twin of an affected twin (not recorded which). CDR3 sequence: CATYSGRGGYQPQHF.